Listed below are T cell receptor beta chains from one sample, sequenced in a study of cytomegalovirus exposure and HLA in healthy donors. Libraries were prepared by immunoSEQ multiplex PCR; TCRdb keeps only in-frame clonotypes and omits some of them. This sample has some 150,000 clones; 87% occur once, and the top ten carry 4.5%. The specimen sequenced was PBMCs. All receptors derive from a man younger than 35 in good health and CMV-seropositive. The CDR3 runs from the conserved cysteine through the conserved F or W. The order of the fields is V gene, J gene, CDR3 protein.

V gene: TRBV5-8; J gene: TRBJ1-2; CDR3 protein: CASSYRGRNYGYTF
V gene: TRBV19; J gene: TRBJ1-5; CDR3 protein: CASSTPRQGGDGNQPQHF
V gene: TRBV5-4; J gene: TRBJ1-5; CDR3 protein: CASSQDRGNQPQHF
V gene: TRBV27; J gene: TRBJ2-5; CDR3 protein: CASTTLGSLETQYF
V gene: TRBV2; J gene: TRBJ2-6; CDR3 protein: CATDPGQSSGANVLTF
V gene: TRBV10-1; J gene: TRBJ2-1; CDR3 protein: CASSDDVRQFF
V gene: TRBV11-2; J gene: TRBJ2-7; CDR3 protein: CASSLHPPGIGSYEQYF
V gene: TRBV11-2; J gene: TRBJ2-7; CDR3 protein: CASSSFSTVYEQYF
V gene: TRBV5-6; J gene: TRBJ1-1; CDR3 protein: CASSFGSQGEAFF
V gene: TRBV5-6; J gene: TRBJ1-2; CDR3 protein: CASTTVRAGGINYGYTF
V gene: TRBV30; J gene: TRBJ1-3; CDR3 protein: CAWSFELSGNTIYF
V gene: TRBV23-1; J gene: TRBJ1-5; CDR3 protein: CASSQPTFVGGSNQPQHF
V gene: TRBV6-1; J gene: TRBJ1-5; CDR3 protein: CATTKGTGAQPQHF
V gene: TRBV5-5; J gene: TRBJ1-2; CDR3 protein: CASRRTGGYGYTF
V gene: TRBV27; J gene: TRBJ2-7; CDR3 protein: CASSSRDTYEQYF
V gene: TRBV7-9; J gene: TRBJ2-2; CDR3 protein: CASSPGLFTGELFF
V gene: TRBV27; J gene: TRBJ1-1; CDR3 protein: CASRESTGWGTEAFF
V gene: TRBV18; J gene: TRBJ1-1; CDR3 protein: CASSPPNRGHAGSEAFF
V gene: TRBV10-2; J gene: TRBJ1-5; CDR3 protein: CASRRQYNQPQHF
V gene: TRBV5-1; J gene: TRBJ2-3; CDR3 protein: CASSPGTGGVDTQYF
V gene: TRBV5-1; J gene: TRBJ2-1; CDR3 protein: CASSSLRTGNEQFF
V gene: TRBV27; J gene: TRBJ1-6; CDR3 protein: CASSPRGRVASYNSPLHF
V gene: TRBV9; J gene: TRBJ1-3; CDR3 protein: CASSVGGTDTIYF
V gene: TRBV6-1; J gene: TRBJ1-2; CDR3 protein: CASSDRQGPLDGYTF
V gene: TRBV15; J gene: TRBJ1-1; CDR3 protein: CATSRDAIGGLNTEAFF
V gene: TRBV4-1; J gene: TRBJ2-2; CDR3 protein: CASTPSGWTGELFF
V gene: TRBV28; J gene: TRBJ2-1; CDR3 protein: CASSSGQGAYEQFF
V gene: TRBV27; J gene: TRBJ1-1; CDR3 protein: CASSLLQGSTEAFF
V gene: TRBV7-3; J gene: TRBJ2-3; CDR3 protein: CASSLLLAGLSDTQYF
V gene: TRBV30; J gene: TRBJ1-1; CDR3 protein: CAWSPGHGAFF
V gene: TRBV12-5; J gene: TRBJ2-5; CDR3 protein: CASGLTGKETQYF
V gene: TRBV30; J gene: TRBJ1-1; CDR3 protein: CAWTLSRTSSGTEAFF
V gene: TRBV19; J gene: TRBJ1-1; CDR3 protein: CASSWTGGFTEAFF
V gene: TRBV5-1; J gene: TRBJ2-5; CDR3 protein: CASSWNTGGGETQYF
V gene: TRBV7-9; J gene: TRBJ2-3; CDR3 protein: CASSLGSAGGRTDTQYF
V gene: TRBV19; J gene: TRBJ1-5; CDR3 protein: CASSIADRGAQPQHF
V gene: TRBV27; J gene: TRBJ1-2; CDR3 protein: CASTSGQGALGGYTF
V gene: TRBV5-4; J gene: TRBJ2-1; CDR3 protein: CASRSDSSSPNEQFF
V gene: TRBV28; J gene: TRBJ1-6; CDR3 protein: CASSLIRGKSPLHF
V gene: TRBV13; J gene: TRBJ1-1; CDR3 protein: CASSSGPGQVDTEAFF
V gene: TRBV11-2; J gene: TRBJ2-7; CDR3 protein: CASSVGGGIIYEQYF
V gene: TRBV30; J gene: TRBJ1-1; CDR3 protein: CAYYHDLREAFF
V gene: TRBV7-9; J gene: TRBJ1-4; CDR3 protein: CASSRGGLGNEKLFF
V gene: TRBV28; J gene: TRBJ2-7; CDR3 protein: CASSGSGTGEQYF
V gene: TRBV7-6; J gene: TRBJ2-2; CDR3 protein: CASSLASGTNTGELFF
V gene: TRBV18; J gene: TRBJ2-7; CDR3 protein: CASSPPMHRYEQYF
V gene: TRBV4-2; J gene: TRBJ2-1; CDR3 protein: CASSQAVGGAGEQFF
V gene: TRBV2; J gene: TRBJ1-1; CDR3 protein: CASSGFGVQAFF
V gene: TRBV5-4; J gene: TRBJ1-2; CDR3 protein: CASSLPGDYGYTF
V gene: TRBV7-2; J gene: TRBJ2-1; CDR3 protein: CASSFWTGMGNEQFF
V gene: TRBV7-9; J gene: TRBJ1-2; CDR3 protein: CASSSGSRGGYTF